This TCR beta chain was documented in a study of blood T cell repertoires in COVID-19. The wider study: T cells, B-cell-depleted T cells, or PBMCs supplied cDNA or gDNA.

Patients from Seattle were sampled longitudinally, starting during active infection. The authors' processing: By means of reference gene primer amplification, nucleated cell counts were estimated. Data came from immunoSEQ multiplex PCR; TCRdb stores just in-frame clones and leaves some out. The V and J calls and clone size were taken over from that table, and D and trimming were inferred from the DNA. The sample yields approximately 350,000 clones, 75% to 90% seen once. V dropped 2 bases and J dropped 4; count of bases not matched to a gene: 3. Looked up from germline, CDR1 is SEHNR and CDR2 is FQNEAQ (reference sequence). The CDR3 runs to 16 residues.

The material sequenced was peripheral blood. The chain links TRBV7-9 to TRBJ2-1, with 12 bases identical to TRBD2. The TCR was taken from a woman between 55 and 75 years old with COVID-19, enrolled during active disease. Here the CDR3 DNA reads TGTGCCAGCAGCTTAAGGCTAGCGGGGGGGTACAATGAGCAGTTCTTC. Translating gives CASSLRLAGGYNEQFF.